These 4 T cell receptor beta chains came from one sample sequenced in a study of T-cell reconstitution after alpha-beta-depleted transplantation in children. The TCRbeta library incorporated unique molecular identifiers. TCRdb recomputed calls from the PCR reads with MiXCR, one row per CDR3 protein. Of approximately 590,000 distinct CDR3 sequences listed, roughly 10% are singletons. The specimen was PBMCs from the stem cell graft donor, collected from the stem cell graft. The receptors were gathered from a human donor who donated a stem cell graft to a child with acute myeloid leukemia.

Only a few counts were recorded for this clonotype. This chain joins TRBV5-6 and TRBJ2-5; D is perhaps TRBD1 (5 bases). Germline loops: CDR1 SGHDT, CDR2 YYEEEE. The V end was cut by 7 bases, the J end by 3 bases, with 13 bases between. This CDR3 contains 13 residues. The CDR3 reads CASRVRGEETQYF. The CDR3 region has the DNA TGTGCCAGCCGGGTAAGGGGTGAAGAGACCCAGTACTTC.

This CDR3 is CAISQVNTEAFF. The DNA of the CDR3 is TGTGCCATCAGTCAGGTGAACACTGAAGCTTTCTTT. The rearrangement joins TRBV10-3 to TRBJ1-1; D remains ambiguous. Trimming left V 5 bases short and J 0 bases short, with 4 bases between. There are 12 residues in the CDR3. Germline CDR1 reads ENHRY; CDR2 reads SYGVKD.

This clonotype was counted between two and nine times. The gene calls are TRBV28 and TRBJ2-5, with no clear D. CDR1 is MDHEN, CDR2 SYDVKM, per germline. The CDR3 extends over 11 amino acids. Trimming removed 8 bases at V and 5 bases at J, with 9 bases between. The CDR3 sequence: CASPPSETQYF. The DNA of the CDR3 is TGTGCCAGCCCCCCCTCGGAGACCCAGTACTTC.

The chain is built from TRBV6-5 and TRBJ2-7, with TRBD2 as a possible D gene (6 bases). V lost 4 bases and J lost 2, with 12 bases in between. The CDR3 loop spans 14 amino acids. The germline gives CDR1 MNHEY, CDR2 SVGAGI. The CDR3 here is CASSSRLGTYEQYF. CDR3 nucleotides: TGTGCCAGCAGTTCTCGACTAGGCACCTACGAGCAGTACTTC.